This T cell receptor (beta chain) emerged from a study of T cell responses to AZD1222 COVID-19 vaccine. Study conclusions and caveats: The study identified only six AZD1222 recipients as seropositive at baseline.

TCRdb keeps only in-frame clones here, not all; method: immunoSEQ multiplex PCR. The sample has 150,000 to 200,000 clones, about 92% seen once. Comments on this clone: The antigen remains unidentified.

This CDR3 is 14 amino acids long. Germline CDR1 is LNHDA and CDR2 is SQIVND (reference sequence). Trimming took 3 bases from V and 4 from J, leaving 11 bases between them. This TCR was sampled from an adult who received the AZD1222 COVID-19 vaccine. Specimen: peripheral blood, collected 28 days after the second AZD1222 dose. This chain links TRBV19 with TRBJ2-3; D possibly corresponds to TRBD2 (5 bases). CDR3 bases: TGTGCCAGTAGTATCGAGGGTTATGCAGATACGCAGTATTTT. This translates into CASSIEGYADTQYF.